The table lists the clone carrying this T cell receptor beta chain with many counts. This entry belongs to a study of low-dose radiotherapy and immunotherapy resistance in tumors. Study-level information: Doses of 0.5 Gy per fraction every 2 weeks, totaling 6.5 Gy, went to Cohort 1. A daily 300 mg dose of oral aspirin was taken by patients for four cycles from cycle 1 day 1.

The germline V gene has CDR1 DFQATT and CDR2 SNEGSKA (reference sequence). The CDR3 runs to 12 residues. Between the trimmed V and J ends, which lost 6 bases and 5 bases, there was a span of 13 bases. Time point denoted: before trial treatment. First-strand cDNA relied on TRAV- and TRBV-specific primers spanning alpha and beta chains. TCRs were put through 20 to 25 PCR cycles of amplification with Phusion. A constant-region primer and the V-primer adapter served as the primer pair. By in vitro transcription, the isolated mRNA was amplified. TCRdb fed the reads into MiXCR, producing one record per CDR3 protein. The sample lists 65,000 to 90,000 distinct CDR3 sequences, 18% occurring once.

Sequenced here: PBMCs, sampled before treatment. V and J are TRBV20-1 and TRBJ1-1, with a possible D match to TRBD1 (6 bases). The sequence came from a male donor with prostate cancer. CDR3 nucleotides: TGCAGTGCGAACAGGGCGCAGACTGAAGCTTTCTTT. It codes for CSANRAQTEAFF.